The 13 T cell receptor beta chains listed next were all sequenced from one sample in a study of blood T cell repertoires in COVID-19. Some clones are missing from TCRdb's copy, which holds only in-frame ones; the method was immunoSEQ multiplex PCR. In the table there are some 91,000 clones, approximately 90% of which are singletons. Sequences were obtained from peripheral blood. These receptors all stem from a man between 60 and 75 years old with acute or convalescent COVID-19.

This chain uses TRBV5-1 with TRBJ2-1; TRBD2 agrees at 12 bases. Germline V gene sequence: CDR1 SGHRS, CDR2 YFSETQ. The CDR3 is made up of 14 amino acids. V dropped 4 bases and J dropped 10; count of bases not matched to a gene: 6. The CDR3 is CASSMTSGGWEQFF. The CDR3 DNA reads TGCGCCAGCAGCATGACTAGCGGGGGTTGGGAGCAGTTCTTC.

This chain links TRBV7-9 with TRBJ1-1; D is ambiguous. CDR1 is SEHNR and CDR2 is FQNEAQ in the germline V gene (reference sequence). The V end was cut by 1 base, the J end by 4 bases, with 13 bases between. This CDR3 is built from 15 residues. The CDR3 spells CASSLEATRATEAFF. Here the CDR3 DNA reads TGTGCCAGCAGCTTAGAGGCGACAAGAGCCACTGAAGCTTTCTTT.

This sequence joins TRBV7-8 and TRBJ2-3, with 7 nucleotides matching TRBD1. The ends lost 5 bases at V and 5 bases at J; junction bases unmatched: 1. Per the germline V gene, CDR1 is SGHVS and CDR2 is FQNEAQ. This CDR3 has 12 residues. The CDR3 coding sequence is TGTGCCAGCAGCCCAGGGGGAGATACGCAGTATTTT. Residues: CASSPGGDTQYF. Together with reference TRBV7-8 and TRBJ2-3, the CDR3 gives the full variable domain: GAGVSQSPRYKVAKRGQDVALRCDPISGHVSLFWYQQALGQGPEFLTYFQNEAQLDKSGLPSDRFFAERPEGSVSTLKIQRTQQEDSAVYLCASSPGGDTQYFGPGTRLTVL.

This chain joins TRBV5-4 and TRBJ1-1, with D perhaps TRBD1 (6 bases). This CDR3 spans 15 amino acids. V was trimmed by 4 bases and J by 3 bases, leaving 16 bases between them. The germline V gene has CDR1 SGHNT and CDR2 YYREEE (reference sequence). CDR3 nucleotide sequence: TGTGCCAGCAGCCCGAGGCGGACAGATGACACTGAAGCTTTCTTT. Translation gives CASSPRRTDDTEAFF.

The chain links TRBV5-1 to TRBJ2-7; the D gene is possibly TRBD2 (6 bases). This CDR3 spans 15 amino acids. V was shortened by 0 bases and J by 6 bases, with 16 bases between the two germline ends. Germline CDR1 and CDR2: SGHRS and YFSETQ. This CDR3 reads CASSLEGLIGLEQYF. CDR3 sequence (DNA): TGCGCCAGCAGCTTGGAGGGACTGATTGGGCTCGAGCAGTACTTC.

The table lists this clone with a count of one. The gene calls are TRBV18 and TRBJ2-5; TRBD2 agrees at 8 bases. Per germline, CDR1 KGHSH and CDR2 LQKENI. This CDR3 has 16 amino acids. Germline trimming cut 1 base from V and 5 bases from J; bases unmatched to any gene: 9. The CDR3 nucleotides are TGTGCCAGCTCACCACGGTCAGCGGGGGACGGGGAGACCCAGTACTTC. Translating it yields CASSPRSAGDGETQYF.

This sequence joins TRBV10-3 and TRBJ1-1; D possibly corresponds to TRBD1 (6 bases). CDR3 size: 16 residues. Between the trimmed V and J ends, which lost 3 bases and 1 base, there was a span of 15 bases. Per the germline V gene, CDR1 is ENHRY and CDR2 is SYGVKD. The CDR3 DNA reads TGTGCCATCAGTGACCCCCGCGGGGGCTGGAACACTGAAGCTTTCTTT. Amino acid sequence: CAISDPRGGWNTEAFF.

The chain links TRBV19 to TRBJ2-6; TRBD1 aligns across 10 bases. The CDR3 sequence is 17 residues long. CDR1 is LNHDA, CDR2 SQIVND, per germline (reference sequence). Trimming removed 3 bases from V and 0 bases from J; junction bases left unmatched: 2. The CDR3 bases are TGTGCCAGTAGTATGGGACAGGGGTACTCTGGGGCCAACGTCCTGACTTTC. Encoded protein: CASSMGQGYSGANVLTF.

The rearrangement joins TRBV16 to TRBJ1-5; D is unclear. CDR1 is KGHSY, CDR2 FQNENV, per germline. The CDR3 consists of 13 residues. Trimming removed 4 bases at V and 5 bases at J, with 9 bases between. Here the CDR3 reads CASSLQVDQPQHF. The CDR3 nucleotides are TGTGCCAGCAGCCTCCAGGTGGATCAGCCCCAGCATTTT.

This clone was detected a few times. The chain uses TRBV7-2 and TRBJ1-2; perhaps TRBD1 as D (6 bases). The CDR3 is 15 amino acids. V gave up 1 base and J gave up 5 bases, with 14 bases separating them. Germline CDR1 SGHTA, CDR2 FQGNSA. The CDR3 bases are TGTGCCAGCAGCTTAGGACAGGCCGACTATTATGGCTACACCTTC. It specifies CASSLGQADYYGYTF.

The chain has TRBV27 and TRBJ1-6, with 9 bases that match TRBD1. This CDR3 has 14 residues. Germline assignment: CDR1 MNHEY and CDR2 SMNVEV (reference sequence). V lost 4 bases and J lost 14; bases outside the gene matches: 9. The CDR3 DNA reads as TGTGCCAGCAGTTATGCGGGACAGGGCCCAACCCTCCACTTT. The encoded protein is CASSYAGQGPTLHF.

The chain carries TRBV27 and TRBJ2-7, with 12 nucleotides matching TRBD2. CDR3 length: 15 amino acids. J lost 3 bases, V lost 3 bases, and 3 bases had no gene match. Germline V gives CDR1 MNHEY, CDR2 SMNVEV (reference sequence). CDR3 protein: CASSFLGLAGYEQYF. The CDR3 DNA reads as TGTGCCAGCAGTTTTCTGGGACTAGCGGGCTACGAGCAGTACTTC.

The CDR3 here is CATSRDRGGYTF. For the CDR3, the DNA is TGTGCCACCAGCAGAGATCGAGGAGGCTACACCTTC. The V gene is TRBV15, the J gene TRBJ1-2; unclear D gene. V was clipped by 0 bases and J by 8 bases, with 7 bases between them. Germline V gives CDR1 LNHNV, CDR2 YYDKDF (reference sequence). This CDR3 is 12 amino acids long.